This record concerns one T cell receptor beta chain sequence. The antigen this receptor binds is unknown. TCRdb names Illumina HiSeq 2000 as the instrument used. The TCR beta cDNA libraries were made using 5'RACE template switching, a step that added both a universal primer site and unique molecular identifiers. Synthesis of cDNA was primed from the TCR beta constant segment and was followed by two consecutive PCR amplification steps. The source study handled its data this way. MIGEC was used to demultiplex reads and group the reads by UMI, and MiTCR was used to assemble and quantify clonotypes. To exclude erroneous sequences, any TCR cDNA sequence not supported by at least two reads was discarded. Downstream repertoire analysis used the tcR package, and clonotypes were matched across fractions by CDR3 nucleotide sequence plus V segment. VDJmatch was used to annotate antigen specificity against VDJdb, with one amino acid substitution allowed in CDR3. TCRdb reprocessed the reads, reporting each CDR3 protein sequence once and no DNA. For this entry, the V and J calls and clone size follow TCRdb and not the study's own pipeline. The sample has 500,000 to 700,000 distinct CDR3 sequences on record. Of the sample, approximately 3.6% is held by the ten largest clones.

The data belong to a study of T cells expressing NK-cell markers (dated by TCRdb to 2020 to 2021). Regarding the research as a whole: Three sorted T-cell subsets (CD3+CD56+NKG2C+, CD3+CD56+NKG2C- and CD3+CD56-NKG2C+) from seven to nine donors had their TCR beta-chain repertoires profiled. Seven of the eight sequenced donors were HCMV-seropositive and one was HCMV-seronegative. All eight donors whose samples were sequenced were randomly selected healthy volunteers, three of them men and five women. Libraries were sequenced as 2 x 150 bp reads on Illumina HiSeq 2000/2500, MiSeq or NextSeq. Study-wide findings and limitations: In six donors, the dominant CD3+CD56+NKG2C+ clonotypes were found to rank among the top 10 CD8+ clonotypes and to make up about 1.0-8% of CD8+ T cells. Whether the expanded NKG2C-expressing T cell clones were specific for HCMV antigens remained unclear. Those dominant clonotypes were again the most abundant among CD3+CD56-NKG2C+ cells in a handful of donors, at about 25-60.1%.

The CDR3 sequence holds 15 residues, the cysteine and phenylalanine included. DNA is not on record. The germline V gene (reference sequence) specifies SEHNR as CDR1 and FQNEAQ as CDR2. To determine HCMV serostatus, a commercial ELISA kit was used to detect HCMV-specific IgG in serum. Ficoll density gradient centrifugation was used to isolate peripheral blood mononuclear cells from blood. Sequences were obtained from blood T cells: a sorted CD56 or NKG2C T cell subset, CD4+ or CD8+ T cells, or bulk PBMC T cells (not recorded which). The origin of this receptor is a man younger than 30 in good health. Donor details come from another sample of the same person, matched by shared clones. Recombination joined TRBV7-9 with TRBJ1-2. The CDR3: CASSLGQGRNYGYTF.